These 11 T cell receptor beta chains came from one sample sequenced in a study of radiation and T cells in renal cell carcinoma. The table came from immunoSEQ multiplex PCR; TCRdb's copy has only in-frame clones and leaves some out. The data contain more than 150,000 clones, over 80% of them singletons. Sample time point: blood 2 weeks post-SBRT. As to treatment: 15 Gy SBRT to primary tumor, nephrectomy 4 weeks later. This material consisted of blood, taken from a patient whose treatment included radiotherapy and nephrectomy. The receptor set was obtained from a woman between 45 and 65 years old with renal cell carcinoma.

The gene calls are TRBV5-1 and TRBJ2-2; D is possibly TRBD2 (6 bases). CDR1 is SGHRS and CDR2 is YFSETQ in the germline V gene. The V end was cut by 5 bases, the J end by 8 bases, with 25 bases between. CDR3 size: 17 residues. The CDR3 nucleotides are TGCGCCAGCAGTAAGGACGGGACTGTGTCAGCAGGAGGGGAGCTGTTTTTT. It specifies CASSKDGTVSAGGELFF.

The chain combines TRBV7-9 with TRBJ1-2; D ambiguous. Germline V CDR1 and CDR2: SEHNR, FQNEAQ (reference sequence). The V and J ends lost 1 base and 0 bases respectively, with 9 bases between them. CDR3 length: 15 residues. The chain's CDR3 is CASSLEAIANYGYTF. The DNA of the CDR3 is TGTGCCAGCAGCTTAGAGGCCATAGCTAACTATGGCTACACCTTC.

This rearrangement joins TRBV19 to TRBJ2-7; no definite D call. V lost 5 bases and J 6 bases, leaving 23 bases between the germline ends. CDR1 and CDR2 (germline): LNHDA, SQIVND (reference sequence). CDR3 length equals 16 residues. The CDR3 region has the DNA TGTGCCAGTAGTGGGTCGGCAGGCGGCCCCCCTGGCGAGCAGTACTTC. It specifies CASSGSAGGPPGEQYF.

The genes are TRBV6-1 and TRBJ1-4; D unclear. The CDR3 spans 13 residues. V gave up 6 bases and J gave up 4 bases, with 9 bases separating them. Germline values: CDR1 MNHNS, CDR2 SASEGT. CDR3 DNA sequence: TGTGCCAGCAGAATTCAGATTAATGAAAAACTGTTTTTT. It is translated as CASRIQINEKLFF.

The chain couples TRBV4-2 to TRBJ1-1, with unresolved D. The CDR3 totals 13 residues. The V gene lost 1 base and the J gene lost 6 bases, with 9 bases spanning the gap. Germline assignment: CDR1 LGHNA and CDR2 YNFKEQ. CDR3 sequence reads: CASSQAGLAEAFF. The CDR3, as DNA: TGTGCCAGCAGCCAAGCCGGGTTGGCTGAAGCTTTCTTT.

The gene calls are TRBV11-2 and TRBJ1-1, with no clear D. CDR3 length: 13 amino acids. In germline, CDR1 is SGHAT, CDR2 FQNNGV. Trimming removed 4 bases at V and 5 bases at J, with 11 bases between. CDR3 nucleotide sequence: TGTGCCAGCAGCTCCTCTGTAGGAACTGAAGCTTTCTTT. Translating it yields CASSSSVGTEAFF.

The chain carries TRBV10-3 and TRBJ2-3, with 11 nucleotides matching TRBD2. Trimming took 7 bases from V and 9 from J; bases not matched to a gene: 9. CDR1 and CDR2 from the germline V gene are ENHRY and SYGVKD. The CDR3 totals 14 residues. DNA of the CDR3: TGTGCCATCAAACAGGGACTAGCGGCGACGACGCAGTATTTT. This sequence encodes CAIKQGLAATTQYF.

The CDR3 region has the DNA TGTGCCAGCGCCCCCCCCGGAATCAATCAGCCCCAGCATTTT. This codes for CASAPPGINQPQHF. The V gene is TRBV7-2, the J gene TRBJ1-5; D not certain. Germline V CDR1 and CDR2: SGHTA, FQGNSA. The CDR3 spans 14 residues. The germline V and J ends were trimmed by 8 bases and 3 bases, with 14 bases remaining between them. The full variable domain, in which reference TRBV7-2 and TRBJ1-5 provide the parts outside the CDR3, is GAGVSQSPSNKVTEKGKDVELRCDPISGHTALYWYRQSLGQGLEFLIYFQGNSAPDKSGLPSDRFSAERTGGSVSTLTIQRTQQEDSAVYLCASAPPGINQPQHFGDGTRLSIL.

This rearrangement joins TRBV5-1 to TRBJ2-1; D assignment may be TRBD1 or TRBD2 (5 bases each). With 7 bases removed from V and 0 bases from J, the gap between germline ends came to 17 bases. CDR1 is SGHRS and CDR2 is YFSETQ in the germline V gene. The CDR3 contains 16 residues. The CDR3 is CASQLGTASSYNEQFF. The CDR3 DNA sequence: TGCGCCAGCCAACTTGGGACGGCCAGCTCCTACAATGAGCAGTTCTTC.

This clone was seen once. The genes are TRBV9 and TRBJ2-7; 13 nucleotides agree with TRBD2. V lost 4 bases, J lost 3 bases, and 4 bases stayed unmatched. This CDR3 has 15 amino acids. Germline V gives CDR1 SGDLS, CDR2 YYNGEE. The chain's CDR3 is CASSPRLAGGYEQYF. The CDR3 DNA reads as TGTGCCAGCAGCCCCCGACTAGCGGGGGGCTACGAGCAGTACTTC.

The chain links TRBV4-3 to TRBJ2-5, with 9 bases identical to TRBD2. Looked up from germline, CDR1 is LGHNA and CDR2 is YSLEER. The CDR3 is made up of 20 amino acids. Trimming took 3 bases from V and 5 from J; bases not matched to a gene: 22. CDR3 bases: TGCGCCAGCAGCCAGGCACACTCCACGGCCCAGCGGGGGGAGAGGGAGACCCAGTACTTC. Its protein product is CASSQAHSTAQRGERETQYF.